This passage covers 25 T cell receptor beta chains from one sample sequenced in a study of blood T cell repertoires in COVID-19 (dated by TCRdb to about 2020). Receptor amplification or capture employed the immunoSEQ multiplex PCR assay. TCRdb holds this immuneACCESS table with in-frame rearrangements only. Some clones are missing; in checked studies, unresolved V genes explain under half, and the rest has no known cause. In all, the sample holds about 220,000 clones, and over 65% of those were seen once. Together, the top ten hold about 3.7% of the sample. Sequencing was carried out using PBMCs or T cells enriched from blood (not recorded which). Receptor source: a woman aged 60-75 years who had recovered from COVID-19.

This chain uses TRBV5-4 with TRBJ2-7, with a possible D match to TRBD1 (6 bases). The CDR3 sequence is 15 residues long. Germline CDR1 and CDR2: SGHNT and YYREEE (reference sequence). V was cut by 4 bases and J by 1 base, with 15 bases left in between. This CDR3 reads CASSAPGQGSYEQYF. In DNA, the CDR3 is TGTGCCAGCAGCGCACCGGGACAAGGGTCCTACGAGCAGTACTTC.

The chain has TRBV29-1 and TRBJ1-2, with D uncertain. CDR1 and CDR2 from the germline V gene are SQVTM and ANQGSEA. The V end was cut by 4 bases, the J end by 5 bases, with 11 bases between. The CDR3 contains 12 residues. CDR3 in amino acids: CSVVLAGYGYTF. As DNA, the CDR3 is TGCAGCGTTGTGCTCGCCGGGTATGGCTACACCTTC.

The chain links TRBV7-8 to TRBJ2-7; TRBD1 is a possible D gene (7 bases). V lost 5 bases and J 4 bases, leaving 18 bases between the germline ends. The germline V gene encodes CDR1 SGHVS and CDR2 FQNEAQ. The CDR3 is 15 residues long. In DNA, the CDR3 is TGTGCCAGCAGCCAGAGACAGGGAAGCGGGTACGAGCAGTACTTC. Its translation is CASSQRQGSGYEQYF.

The J gene is TRBJ1-1, the V gene TRBV10-3, with TRBD1 matching over 8 bases. V was pared by 0 bases and J by 6 bases, with 9 bases of the junction left unmatched. The CDR3 loop spans 16 amino acids. CDR1 and CDR2 (germline): ENHRY, SYGVKD. CDR3 DNA: TGTGCCATCAGTGAGTCTCTACAGGGGGAACTGGCTGAAGCTTTCTTT. This translates into CAISESLQGELAEAFF.

V and J are TRBV7-9 and TRBJ2-1, with TRBD2 identical over 12 bases. Losses at the gene ends were 6 bases for V and 6 bases for J; bases not matched to a gene: 6. CDR3 length equals 15 residues. The germline V gene encodes CDR1 SEHNR and CDR2 FQNEAQ (reference sequence). CDR3 nucleotide sequence: TGTGCCAGCAGTGTACTAGCGGGAGGACGCAATGAGCAGTTCTTC. Translation gives CASSVLAGGRNEQFF. The whole variable domain, filled in from reference TRBV7-9 and TRBJ2-1, reads DTGVSQNPRHKITKRGQNVTFRCDPISEHNRLYWYRQTLGQGPEFLTYFQNEAQLEKSRLLSDRFSAERPKGSFSTLEIQRTEQGDSAMYLCASSVLAGGRNEQFFGPGTRLTVL.

V and J are TRBV15 and TRBJ2-4, with D tentatively TRBD1 (5 bases). CDR3 length equals 13 residues. With 0 bases removed from V and 7 bases from J, the gap between germline ends came to 7 bases. Germline V lookup: CDR1 LNHNV, CDR2 YYDKDF (reference sequence). The CDR3 sequence is CATSRDRDNIQYF. The CDR3 DNA is TGTGCCACCAGCAGAGACAGGGATAACATTCAGTACTTC.

The chain joins TRBV2 to TRBJ2-5; 9 nucleotides agree with TRBD2. Germline lookup yields CDR1 SNHLY and CDR2 FYNNEI. The CDR3 runs to 15 residues. V dropped 6 bases and J dropped 2; count of bases not matched to a gene: 7. The CDR3 coding sequence is TGTGCCAGCAGGGCAATTAGCGGGAGTCAAGAGACCCAGTACTTC. This encodes CASRAISGSQETQYF. Combining the CDR3 with reference TRBV2 and TRBJ2-5 gives the whole variable domain EPEVTQTPSHQVTQMGQEVILRCVPISNHLYFYWYRQILGQKVEFLVSFYNNEISEKSEIFDDQFSVERPDGSNFTLKIRSTKLEDSAMYFCASRAISGSQETQYFGPGTRLLVL.

V is TRBV4-1 and J is TRBJ1-2; unclear D gene. CDR3 size: 14 residues. Germline V lookup: CDR1 MGHRA, CDR2 YSYEKL. V was shortened by 1 base and J by 7 bases, with 13 bases between the two germline ends. The CDR3 DNA reads TGCGCCAGCAGCCAAGTCGTCGGGATGGTTGGCTACACCTTC. Translation gives CASSQVVGMVGYTF.

The chain is built from TRBV3-1 (or the pseudogene TRBV3-2) and TRBJ2-1, with D unresolved. Looked up from germline, CDR1 is LGHDT and CDR2 is YNNKEL (reference sequence). V lost 0 bases, J lost 8 bases, and 8 bases lay in between. The CDR3 extends over 13 amino acids. The CDR3 protein is CASSQDLLYEQFF. As DNA, the CDR3 is TGTGCCAGCAGCCAAGATCTCCTGTATGAGCAGTTCTTC.

The CDR3 loop is CASSQKDRRNSPLHF. CDR3 DNA: TGTGCCAGCAGCCAGAAGGACAGGAGGAATTCACCCCTCCACTTT. The genes are TRBV3-1 (or the pseudogene TRBV3-2) and TRBJ1-6; 7 nucleotides align to TRBD1. CDR1 is LGHDT, CDR2 YNNKEL, per germline (reference sequence). CDR3 size: 15 residues. J was trimmed by 7 bases and V by 3 bases; bases with no gene match: 6.

The chain has TRBV5-6 and TRBJ1-3; D not certain. This CDR3 has 14 residues. V shed 0 bases and J shed 8 bases, with 12 bases lying between them. Germline values: CDR1 SGHDT, CDR2 YYEEEE. The CDR3 region has the DNA TGTGCCAGCAGCTTGGGGTGGTATCGGGACACCATATATTTT. Encoded protein: CASSLGWYRDTIYF.

V usage is TRBV11-1 and J usage is TRBJ2-1, with 8 bases identical to TRBD1. CDR1 SGHAT and CDR2 FQDESV come from the germline V gene (reference sequence). Germline trimming cut 7 bases from V and 0 bases from J; bases unmatched to any gene: 8. CDR3 length: 16 residues. The CDR3 DNA reads as TGTGCCAGCACCCCGGGACAGGCCAGCTCCTACAATGAGCAGTTCTTC. Protein product: CASTPGQASSYNEQFF. The variable domain in full, completed from reference TRBV11-1 and TRBJ2-1, reads EAEVAQSPRYKITEKSQAVAFWCDPISGHATLYWYRQILGQGPELLVQFQDESVVDDSQLPKDRFSAERLKGVDSTLKIQPAELGDSAMYLCASTPGQASSYNEQFFGPGTRLTVL.

This clone was counted a single time. J is TRBJ1-3 and V is TRBV20-1; D unresolved. The germline CDR1 and CDR2 sequences are DFQATT and SNEGSKA (reference sequence). V was pared by 1 base and J by 4 bases, with 2 bases between. This CDR3 is built from 11 residues. CDR3 loop: CSARVGNTIYF. The CDR3 DNA sequence: TGCAGTGCTAGAGTAGGAAACACCATATATTTT.

The V and J genes are TRBV27 and TRBJ2-7; D is unclear. CDR3 size: 15 residues. The germline V and J ends were trimmed by 0 bases and 5 bases, with 14 bases remaining between them. Germline V gene data show CDR1 as MNHEY and CDR2 as SMNVEV (reference sequence). CDR3 nucleotide sequence: TGTGCCAGCAGTTTATCTCAGGTCCGTGGCCACGAGCAGTACTTC. This gives the protein CASSLSQVRGHEQYF.

This clone was recorded once. This chain joins TRBV27 and TRBJ1-6; 8 nucleotides align to TRBD1. The CDR3 length is 15 residues. The germline V gene has CDR1 MNHEY and CDR2 SMNVEV (reference sequence). The junction had 6 bases not matched to a gene; V was cut back by 5 bases and J by 6 bases. CDR3 sequence: CASSPRQGTNSPLHF. In DNA form, the CDR3 reads TGTGCCAGCAGTCCGCGACAGGGGACTAATTCACCCCTCCACTTT.

This clone was seen a handful of times. The chain is built from TRBV5-1 and TRBJ2-3, with 12 bases fitting TRBD2. The germline CDR1 and CDR2 sequences are SGHRS and YFSETQ. J lost 4 bases, V lost 4 bases, and 4 bases had no gene match. This CDR3 is 15 amino acids long. In DNA, the CDR3 is TGCGCCAGCAGCCGGACTAGCGGGATCTCAGATACGCAGTATTTT. Protein sequence: CASSRTSGISDTQYF.

The chain links TRBV7-2 to TRBJ1-3; no reliable D call. Germline loops: CDR1 SGHTA, CDR2 FQGNSA. V lost 2 bases and J 3 bases, leaving 8 bases between the germline ends. This CDR3 is built from 14 residues. As DNA, the CDR3 is TGTGCCAGCAGCTTAACCCGGTTTGGAAACACCATATATTTT. Amino acids: CASSLTRFGNTIYF.

CDR3: CASSHGQGDYEQYF. CDR3 coding DNA: TGCGCCAGCAGCCACGGACAGGGGGACTACGAGCAGTACTTC. The V gene is TRBV4-1, the J gene TRBJ2-7; 10 bases are shared with TRBD1. The CDR3 loop spans 14 amino acids. Germline CDR1 reads MGHRA; CDR2 reads YSYEKL. V was clipped by 3 bases and J by 3 bases; unmatched bases: 2.

In its sample, this clone was seen once. The rearrangement uses TRBV11-2 and TRBJ2-7, with 10 positions matching TRBD1. CDR3 length equals 15 residues. Germline CDR1 and CDR2: SGHAT and FQNNGV. After removal of 3 bases from V and 6 bases from J, the junction contained 8 bases not matched to a gene. The CDR3 nucleotides are TGTGCCAGCAGCTTGAGGACAGGGGGTGAAGGCGAGCAGTACTTC. Its translation: CASSLRTGGEGEQYF.

The genes are TRBV7-3 and TRBJ1-3; 8 positions match TRBD1. The trim removed 5 bases at V and 0 bases at J, leaving 3 bases unmatched. CDR3 size: 15 residues. Germline V gives CDR1 SGHTA, CDR2 FQGTGA. The CDR3 loop reads CASSPGQVSGNTIYF. The CDR3 nucleotides are TGTGCCAGCAGCCCGGGACAGGTCTCTGGAAACACCATATATTTT.

This chain uses TRBV18 with TRBJ2-5; no definite D call. Per the germline V gene, CDR1 is KGHSH and CDR2 is LQKENI. CDR3 length equals 11 residues. The V and J ends lost 5 bases and 3 bases respectively, with 4 bases between them. CDR3 nucleotides: TGTGCCAGCTCAGCAGAAGAGACCCAGTACTTC. It translates to CASSAEETQYF.

The rearrangement uses TRBV4-3 and TRBJ2-1; a possible D gene is TRBD2 (5 bases). This CDR3 comprises 17 residues. The V and J ends lost 4 bases and 2 bases respectively, with 18 bases between them. Germline V gene lookup returns CDR1 LGHNA and CDR2 YSLEER. CDR3 in amino acids: CASSPLASLLTYNEQFF. CDR3 DNA: TGCGCCAGCAGCCCGTTAGCGTCTCTTTTAACCTACAATGAGCAGTTCTTC.

This clone has just a few counts. The rearrangement links TRBV7-2 to TRBJ2-7; D might be TRBD1 (6 bases). V gave up 5 bases and J gave up 2 bases, with 16 bases separating them. Looked up from germline, CDR1 is SGHTA and CDR2 is FQGNSA. This CDR3 contains 15 residues. CDR3 region: CASSLSRAGAYEQYF. As DNA, the CDR3 is TGTGCCAGCAGCCTCTCCCGGGCAGGGGCCTACGAGCAGTACTTC.

The chain combines TRBV5-1 with TRBJ2-1, with D possibly being TRBD1 (7 bases). The CDR3 has 15 amino acids. CDR1 and CDR2 from the germline V gene are SGHRS and YFSETQ. Trimming left V 1 base short and J 7 bases short, with 15 bases between. CDR3 sequence: CASSLSAGGINEQFF. The DNA for the CDR3 is TGCGCCAGCAGCTTGTCGGCAGGGGGGATAAATGAGCAGTTCTTC.

The gene calls are TRBV12-3 or TRBV12-4 and TRBJ2-1; 7 bases line up with TRBD1. This CDR3 is 12 amino acids long. V dropped 7 bases and J dropped 7; count of bases not matched to a gene: 4. Here the CDR3 DNA reads TGTGCCAGCAAGGGGGCGCGGAATGAGCAGTTCTTC. It encodes CASKGARNEQFF.